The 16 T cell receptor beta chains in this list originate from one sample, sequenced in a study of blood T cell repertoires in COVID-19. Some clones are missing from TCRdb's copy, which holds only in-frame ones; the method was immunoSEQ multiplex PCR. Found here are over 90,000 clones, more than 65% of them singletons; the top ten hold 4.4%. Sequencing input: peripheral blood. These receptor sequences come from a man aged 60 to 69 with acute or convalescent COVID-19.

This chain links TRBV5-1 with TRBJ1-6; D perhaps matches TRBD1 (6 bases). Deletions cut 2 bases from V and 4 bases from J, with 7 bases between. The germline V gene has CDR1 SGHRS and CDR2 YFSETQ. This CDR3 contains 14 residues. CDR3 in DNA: TGCGCCAGCAGCTTCGGACAGTATAATTCACCCCTCCACTTT. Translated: CASSFGQYNSPLHF.

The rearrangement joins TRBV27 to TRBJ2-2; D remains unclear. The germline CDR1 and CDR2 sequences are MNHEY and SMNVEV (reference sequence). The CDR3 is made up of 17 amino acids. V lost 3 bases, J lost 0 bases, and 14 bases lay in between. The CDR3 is CASSFYIYSPNTGELFF. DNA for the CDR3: TGTGCCAGCAGTTTCTATATTTACAGCCCGAACACCGGGGAGCTGTTTTTT.

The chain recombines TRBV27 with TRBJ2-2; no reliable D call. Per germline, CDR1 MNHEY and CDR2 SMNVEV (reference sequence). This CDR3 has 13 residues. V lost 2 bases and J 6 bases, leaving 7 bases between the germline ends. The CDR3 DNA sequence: TGTGCCAGCAGTTTAACATGGTCCGGGGAGCTGTTTTTT. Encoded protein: CASSLTWSGELFF.

The CDR3 reads CASSLQFRTARAYEQYF. The CDR3 nucleotides read TGTGCCAGCAGCTTGCAGTTTCGGACAGCCCGAGCCTACGAGCAGTACTTC. The rearrangement joins TRBV11-2 to TRBJ2-7; D may be TRBD1 (6 bases). CDR1 and CDR2 from the germline V gene are SGHAT and FQNNGV. The CDR3 has 17 amino acids. V was cut by 3 bases and J by 2 bases, with 20 bases left in between. Supplemented by reference TRBV11-2 and TRBJ2-7, the full variable domain reads EAGVAQSPRYKIIEKRQSVAFWCNPISGHATLYWYQQILGQGPKLLIQFQNNGVVDDSQLPKDRFSAERLKGVDSTLKIQPAKLEDSAVYLCASSLQFRTARAYEQYFGPGTRLTVT.

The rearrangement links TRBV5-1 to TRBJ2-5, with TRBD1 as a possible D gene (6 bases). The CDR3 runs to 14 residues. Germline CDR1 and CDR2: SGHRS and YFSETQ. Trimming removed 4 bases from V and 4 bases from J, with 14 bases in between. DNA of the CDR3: TGCGCCAGCAGCCCCGGACAGAGGGGAGAGACCCAGTACTTC. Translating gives CASSPGQRGETQYF.

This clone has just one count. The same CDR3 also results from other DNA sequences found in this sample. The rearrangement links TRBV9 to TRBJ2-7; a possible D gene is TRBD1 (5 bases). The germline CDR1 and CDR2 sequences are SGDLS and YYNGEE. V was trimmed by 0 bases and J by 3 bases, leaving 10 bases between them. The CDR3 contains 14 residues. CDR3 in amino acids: CASSVGDRSYEQYF. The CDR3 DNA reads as TGTGCCAGCAGCGTAGGAGACAGAAGCTACGAGCAGTACTTC.

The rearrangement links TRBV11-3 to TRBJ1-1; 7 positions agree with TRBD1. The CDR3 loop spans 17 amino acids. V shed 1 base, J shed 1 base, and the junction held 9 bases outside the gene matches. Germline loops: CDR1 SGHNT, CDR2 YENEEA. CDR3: CASSLAATGYRNTEAFF. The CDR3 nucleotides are TGTGCCAGCAGCTTAGCTGCGACAGGGTACCGGAACACTGAAGCTTTCTTT.

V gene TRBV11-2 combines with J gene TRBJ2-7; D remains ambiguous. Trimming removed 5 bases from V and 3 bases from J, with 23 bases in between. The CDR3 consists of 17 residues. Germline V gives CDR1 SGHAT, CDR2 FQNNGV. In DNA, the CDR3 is TGTGCCAGCAGCCCTTACCGCGACTGGCTCGGTTTCTACGAGCAGTACTTC. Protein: CASSPYRDWLGFYEQYF.

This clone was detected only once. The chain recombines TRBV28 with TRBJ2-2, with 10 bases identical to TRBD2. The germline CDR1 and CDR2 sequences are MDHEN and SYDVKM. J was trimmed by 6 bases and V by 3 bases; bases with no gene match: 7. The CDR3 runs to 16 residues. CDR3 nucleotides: TGTGCCAGCAGTTTCCCCTCCGGGACTAGCGCCGGGGAGCTGTTTTTT. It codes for CASSFPSGTSAGELFF.

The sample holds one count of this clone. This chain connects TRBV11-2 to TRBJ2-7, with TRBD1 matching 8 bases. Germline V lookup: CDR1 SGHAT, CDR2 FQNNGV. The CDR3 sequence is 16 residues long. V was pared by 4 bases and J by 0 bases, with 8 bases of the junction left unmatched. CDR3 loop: CASSSIGQGLSYEQYF. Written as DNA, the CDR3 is TGTGCCAGCAGCTCCATCGGACAGGGCCTCTCCTACGAGCAGTACTTC.

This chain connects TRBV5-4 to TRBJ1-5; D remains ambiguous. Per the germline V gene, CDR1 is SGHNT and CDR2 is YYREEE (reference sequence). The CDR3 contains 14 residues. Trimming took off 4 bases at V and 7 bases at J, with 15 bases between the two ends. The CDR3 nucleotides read TGTGCCAGCAGCGCGGGAGGGTTGCGGCAGCCCCAGCATTTT. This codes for CASSAGGLRQPQHF.

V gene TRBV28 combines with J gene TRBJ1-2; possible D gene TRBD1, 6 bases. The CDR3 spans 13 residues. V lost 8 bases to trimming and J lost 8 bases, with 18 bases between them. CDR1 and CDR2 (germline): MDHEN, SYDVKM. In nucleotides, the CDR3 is TGTGCCAGCCACAGGGAAGGGGTTGGGGGCTACACCTTC. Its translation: CASHREGVGGYTF.

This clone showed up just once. CDR3 DNA sequence: TGTGCCAGCAGTGACGCCTCCAGCTCCTACAATGAGCAGTTCTTC. As protein: CASSDASSSYNEQFF. This chain joins TRBV2 and TRBJ2-1; D unresolved. Germline V CDR1 and CDR2: SNHLY, FYNNEI. The CDR3 has 15 residues. V was trimmed by 3 bases and J by 0 bases, leaving 9 bases between them.

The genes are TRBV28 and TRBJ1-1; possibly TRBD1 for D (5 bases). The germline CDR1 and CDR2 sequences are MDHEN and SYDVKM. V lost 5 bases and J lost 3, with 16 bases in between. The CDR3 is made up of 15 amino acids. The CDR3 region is CASSAPSGSDTEAFF. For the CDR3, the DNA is TGTGCCAGCAGTGCCCCTTCAGGGTCCGACACTGAAGCTTTCTTT.

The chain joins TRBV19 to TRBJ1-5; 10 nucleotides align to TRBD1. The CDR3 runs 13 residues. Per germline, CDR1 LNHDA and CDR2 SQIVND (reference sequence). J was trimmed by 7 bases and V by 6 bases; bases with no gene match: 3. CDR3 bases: TGTGCCAGTAGGACAGGGGGCGTGCAGCCCCAGCATTTT. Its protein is CASRTGGVQPQHF. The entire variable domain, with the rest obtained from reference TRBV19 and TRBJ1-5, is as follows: DGGITQSPKYLFRKEGQNVTLSCEQNLNHDAMYWYRQDPGQGLRLIYYSQIVNDFQKGDIAEGYSVSREKKESFPLTVTSAQKNPTAFYLCASRTGGVQPQHFGDGTRLSIL.

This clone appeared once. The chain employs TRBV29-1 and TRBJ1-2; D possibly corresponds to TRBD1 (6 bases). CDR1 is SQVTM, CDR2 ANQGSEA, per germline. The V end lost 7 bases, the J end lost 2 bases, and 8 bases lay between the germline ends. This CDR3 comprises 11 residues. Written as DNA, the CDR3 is TGCAGCGCGGGGGGCAACTATGGCTACACCTTC. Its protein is CSAGGNYGYTF.